The 15 T cell receptor beta chains listed next were all sequenced from one sample in a study of shared clonotypes between healthy human individuals. CD45RO-negative, CCR7-positively selected cells formed the naive CD8 fraction, excluding terminally differentiated effector memory CD45RA+ cells. Profiling relied on immunoSEQ multiplex PCR, and the TCRdb table lists in-frame clones only, not all of them. The sample holds fewer than 850,000 clones, approximately 96% seen once. The sequencing sample was made of naive CD8+ T cells sorted from blood. These receptors were collected from a man aged 30-40 years in good health.

Here the CDR3 reads CASRLTYRTGNEKLFF. The CDR3 DNA reads as TGCGCCAGCAGGCTGACATATCGGACAGGGAATGAAAAACTGTTTTTT. The rearrangement uses TRBV4-3 and TRBJ1-4; TRBD1 aligns across 8 bases. Looked up from germline, CDR1 is LGHNA and CDR2 is YSLEER. The CDR3 has 16 residues. V was pared by 6 bases and J by 5 bases, with 11 bases of the junction left unmatched.

This chain links TRBV5-6 with TRBJ2-7, with D perhaps matching TRBD2 (5 bases). This CDR3 is built from 14 residues. Germline V lookup: CDR1 SGHDT, CDR2 YYEEEE. The V end was cut by 4 bases, the J end by 2 bases, with 13 bases between. The CDR3 region is CASSALFGTYEQYF. DNA for the CDR3: TGTGCCAGCAGCGCCCTTTTCGGGACCTACGAGCAGTACTTC.

The chain is built from TRBV4-3 and TRBJ1-4; 8 bases are shared with TRBD1. Trimming at V came to 1 base and at J to 8 bases, leaving 24 bases not matched to a gene. The CDR3 has 21 residues. From germline, CDR1 is LGHNA and CDR2 YSLEER. For the CDR3, the DNA is TGCGCCAGCAGCCAAGGGGTTAGCGGAGAGACAGGGGAGGTCGTTTGGGAAAAACTGTTTTTT. This translates into CASSQGVSGETGEVVWEKLFF.

This rearrangement joins TRBV27 to TRBJ2-7; D gene unclear. CDR3 length: 16 residues. The V gene's germline CDR1 is MNHEY and CDR2 SMNVEV (reference sequence). V lost 4 bases and J 0 bases, leaving 16 bases between the germline ends. The chain's CDR3 is CASSYQHGNPSYEQYF. CDR3 in DNA: TGTGCCAGCAGTTACCAGCACGGAAACCCCTCCTACGAGCAGTACTTC.

The chain employs TRBV19 and TRBJ2-7, with TRBD1 as a possible D gene (5 bases). CDR3 length equals 15 residues. Germline V gene lookup returns CDR1 LNHDA and CDR2 SQIVND (reference sequence). V gave up 0 bases and J gave up 3 bases, with 12 bases separating them. The CDR3 region is CASSIDLWGNYEQYF. CDR3 DNA sequence: TGTGCCAGTAGTATAGATCTATGGGGCAACTACGAGCAGTACTTC.

This clone was seen only once. This rearrangement joins TRBV5-6 to TRBJ2-1; 11 bases agree with TRBD2. J gave up 9 bases and V 4 bases, and 12 bases lay outside the gene matches. Germline CDR1 SGHDT, CDR2 YYEEEE. The CDR3 length is 16 residues. DNA for the CDR3: TGTGCCAGCAGCGGACCGGGACTAGCGGAATTAGTTGAGCAGTTCTTC. Translation gives CASSGPGLAELVEQFF.

The V call is TRBV27, the J call TRBJ2-7, with 7 positions matching TRBD2. Trimming at V came to 8 bases and at J to 2 bases, leaving 12 bases not matched to a gene. The CDR3 is 15 residues long. Germline V gene lookup returns CDR1 MNHEY and CDR2 SMNVEV (reference sequence). The DNA for the CDR3 is TGTGCCAGCGCTGTGCACCGGGACTACGCCTACGAGCAGTACTTC. Protein product: CASAVHRDYAYEQYF.

In the case of this clone: Other DNA sequences within the sample encode an identical CDR3. This chain links TRBV9 with TRBJ1-1; D is ambiguous. Germline CDR1 and CDR2: SGDLS and YYNGEE. The CDR3 length is 13 residues. V lost 3 bases and J lost 1, with 7 bases in between. The CDR3 coding sequence is TGTGCCAGCAGCGCGGGAGCGAACACTGAAGCTTTCTTT. Translation gives CASSAGANTEAFF.

The V and J genes are TRBV27 and TRBJ1-5; D gene ambiguous. V was pared by 3 bases and J by 7 bases, with 13 bases between. CDR3 length: 14 amino acids. Germline lookup yields CDR1 MNHEY and CDR2 SMNVEV (reference sequence). This chain's CDR3 is CASSFLGSEQPQHF. Here the CDR3 DNA reads TGTGCCAGCAGTTTTTTGGGGTCCGAACAGCCCCAGCATTTT.

The chain combines TRBV7-8 with TRBJ2-5; D call uncertain. The germline V gene has CDR1 SGHVS and CDR2 FQNEAQ. The CDR3 is 14 amino acids. The V end lost 1 base, the J end lost 1 base, and 7 bases lay between the germline ends. The CDR3 coding sequence is TGTGCCAGCAGCTTAGGAAGGGTCCAAGAGACCCAGTACTTC. It translates to CASSLGRVQETQYF.

The chain combines TRBV28 with TRBJ1-5; D gene unclear. This CDR3 is built from 20 residues. Deletions cut 7 bases from V and 2 bases from J, with 30 bases between. Looked up from germline, CDR1 is MDHEN and CDR2 is SYDVKM. The CDR3 is CASILRRGFAARRGNQPQHF. The CDR3 DNA reads TGTGCCAGCATTTTGCGGCGAGGTTTTGCGGCCAGAAGGGGCAATCAGCCCCAGCATTTT.

A note on this clone: At one end, the junction sequence differs from germline, possibly due to a read error. The chain links TRBV9 to TRBJ2-1; no reliable D call. Germline V gene sequence: CDR1 SGDLS, CDR2 YYNGEE. CDR3 length: 10 residues. The CDR3 reads CASGVREQFF. CDR3 in DNA: TGTGCCAGCGGCGTACGGGAGCAGTTCTTC.

The V and J genes are TRBV9 and TRBJ2-1; 13 nucleotides align to TRBD2. This CDR3 has 12 residues. After removal of 4 bases from V and 16 bases from J, the junction contained 5 bases not matched to a gene. Germline V lookup: CDR1 SGDLS, CDR2 YYNGEE. The CDR3 protein is CASSPRTSGSFF. The CDR3 DNA is TGTGCCAGCAGCCCGAGGACTAGCGGGAGTTTCTTC.

V is TRBV6-1 and J is TRBJ2-1; 8 bases agree with TRBD2. V lost 3 bases to trimming and J lost 4 bases; unmatched junction nucleotides: 5. The CDR3 is 15 residues long. In germline, CDR1 is MNHNS, CDR2 SASEGT. CDR3 loop: CASSDERESYNEQFF. For the CDR3, the DNA is TGTGCCAGCAGTGACGAGCGGGAGTCATACAATGAGCAGTTCTTC.

The CDR3 DNA reads TGCGCCACCACCGACAGGGTTGGTCAGCCCCAGCATTTT. Protein: CATTDRVGQPQHF. The chain carries TRBV10-2 and TRBJ1-5; 7 nucleotides agree with TRBD1. Germline CDR1 is WSHSY and CDR2 is SAAADI. J gave up 6 bases and V 10 bases, and 9 bases lay outside the gene matches. This CDR3 has 13 amino acids.